This passage covers 27 T cell receptor beta chains from one sample sequenced in a study of blood T cell repertoires in COVID-19. Libraries were prepared by immunoSEQ multiplex PCR; TCRdb keeps only in-frame clonotypes and omits some of them. Here the sample spans about 180,000 clones, around 86% being singletons. Sequencing was performed on peripheral blood. The receptors were sampled from a woman in her 70s with COVID-19, enrolled during active disease.

This clone was observed once. At one end, the junction sequence differs from germline, possibly due to a read error. This rearrangement joins TRBV6-1 to TRBJ1-2; D gene uncertain. Germline lookup yields CDR1 MNHNS and CDR2 SASEGT. This CDR3 region has 10 residues. The CDR3 DNA follows: TGTGCCAGCAGTGAATATGCGGAGGCCTTC. It is translated as CASSEYAEAF.

The J gene is TRBJ2-3, the V gene TRBV7-3, with D maybe TRBD2 (7 bases). Per germline, CDR1 SGHTA and CDR2 FQGTGA. The CDR3 length is 13 residues. Trimming cost V 8 bases and J 1 base, with 10 bases left between them. CDR3 region: CASGGAGTDTQYF. The CDR3 DNA follows: TGTGCCAGCGGGGGGGCCGGCACAGATACGCAGTATTTT.

The chain joins TRBV6-5 to TRBJ1-1; 8 nucleotides match TRBD1. From germline, CDR1 is MNHEY and CDR2 SVGAGI. The J segment lost 1 base and the V segment lost 7 bases, leaving 5 bases of the junction unmatched. The CDR3 totals 14 residues. CDR3 sequence reads: CASTRTGRNTEAFF. The CDR3 DNA reads TGTGCCAGCACCCGGACAGGGCGGAACACTGAAGCTTTCTTT.

This chain uses TRBV5-4 with TRBJ2-1; TRBD2 matches at 11 bases. The V gene's germline CDR1 is SGHNT and CDR2 YYREEE (reference sequence). After removal of 0 bases from V and 7 bases from J, the junction contained 3 bases not matched to a gene. CDR3 length equals 15 residues. CDR3 loop: CASSLDSGRVNEQFF. The CDR3 DNA reads as TGTGCCAGCAGCTTGGATAGCGGGAGGGTGAATGAGCAGTTCTTC.

The chain couples TRBV2 to TRBJ2-4, with 8 positions matching TRBD2. V lost 7 bases, J lost 1 base, and 12 bases stayed unmatched. This CDR3 has 17 amino acids. Germline values: CDR1 SNHLY, CDR2 FYNNEI. CDR3 sequence (DNA): TGTGCCAGCACCCTCACCGGCGGGGGGCGGGCCAAAAACATTCAGTACTTC. Protein: CASTLTGGGRAKNIQYF.

This sequence joins TRBV27 and TRBJ1-5; 12 positions agree with TRBD1. Looked up from germline, CDR1 is MNHEY and CDR2 is SMNVEV (reference sequence). The CDR3 is 15 residues long. After removal of 6 bases from V and 7 bases from J, the junction contained 7 bases not matched to a gene. Here the CDR3 reads CASRGQGAPIQPQHF. The CDR3 coding sequence is TGTGCCAGCAGGGGACAGGGGGCTCCTATCCAGCCCCAGCATTTT.

This chain joins TRBV28 and TRBJ1-6, with TRBD1 matching over 9 bases. Germline V gives CDR1 MDHEN, CDR2 SYDVKM. After removal of 8 bases from V and 7 bases from J, the junction contained 3 bases not matched to a gene. The CDR3 has 13 amino acids. CDR3: CASLGQGNSPLHF. The CDR3 DNA sequence: TGTGCCAGCCTGGGACAGGGCAATTCACCCCTCCACTTT. The entire variable domain, with the rest obtained from reference TRBV28 and TRBJ1-6, is as follows: DVKVTQSSRYLVKRTGEKVFLECVQDMDHENMFWYRQDPGLGLRLIYFSYDVKMKEKGDIPEGYSVSREKKERFSLILESASTNQTSMYLCASLGQGNSPLHFGNGTRLTVT.

The rearrangement joins TRBV29-1 to TRBJ1-2; a weak D match, TRBD1 (6 bases). CDR1 is SQVTM and CDR2 is ANQGSEA in the germline V gene. The CDR3 covers 11 residues. Trimming cost V 4 bases and J 12 bases, with 15 bases left between them. As DNA, the CDR3 is TGCAGCGTTGGGGACATCTCATTAGACACCTTC. Its translation is CSVGDISLDTF.

V usage is TRBV15 and J usage is TRBJ2-1, with 8 bases matching TRBD1. Per the germline V gene, CDR1 is LNHNV and CDR2 is YYDKDF (reference sequence). The CDR3 consists of 13 residues. V shed 0 bases, J shed 11 bases, and the junction held 3 bases outside the gene matches. The CDR3 DNA sequence: TGTGCCACCAGCAGAGACCAGGGGGCTAAGCAGTTCTTC. This sequence encodes CATSRDQGAKQFF.

A remark on this clone: One end of the junction varies from germline; a read error may be responsible. This chain links TRBV2 with TRBJ2-7; TRBD2 matches 10 bases. This CDR3 contains 17 residues. CDR1 SNHLY and CDR2 FYNNEI come from the germline V gene. CDR3 nucleotides: TGTGCCAGCACTGAAAGATTAGGACTAGCGGAAGACTACGAGCAGTACTTC. This sequence encodes CASTERLGLAEDYEQYF.

In this sample, this clone is medium-sized. V gene TRBV29-1 combines with J gene TRBJ2-7; the match to TRBD2 covers 7 bases. The trim removed 4 bases at V and 3 bases at J, leaving 9 bases unmatched. Per the germline V gene, CDR1 is SQVTM and CDR2 is ANQGSEA. This CDR3 comprises 14 residues. The CDR3 region is CSVVGQGGFYEQYF. The CDR3 region has the DNA TGCAGCGTTGTAGGGCAGGGAGGGTTCTACGAGCAGTACTTC.

This chain uses TRBV6-5 with TRBJ2-7, with TRBD1 identical over 7 bases. Germline trimming cut 6 bases from V and 4 bases from J; bases unmatched to any gene: 3. CDR1 and CDR2 from the germline V gene are MNHEY and SVGAGI. The CDR3 totals 12 residues. The CDR3 region has the DNA TGTGCCAGCAGCCTACAGGGGTACGAGCAGTACTTC. This gives the protein CASSLQGYEQYF.

Only a few counts were recorded for this clone. The rearrangement links TRBV5-1 to TRBJ2-1; 12 positions agree with TRBD2. With V trimmed by 3 bases and J by 9 bases, 13 bases remained unmatched. Germline assignment: CDR1 SGHRS and CDR2 YFSETQ. The CDR3 has 17 residues. For the CDR3, the DNA is TGCGCCAGCAGCTCGAGACTAGCGGGAGCTTTGAACAGTGAGCAGTTCTTC. It encodes CASSSRLAGALNSEQFF. Complete variable domain (other parts from reference TRBV5-1 and TRBJ2-1): KAGVTQTPRYLIKTRGQQVTLSCSPISGHRSVSWYQQTPGQGLQFLFEYFSETQRNKGNFPGRFSGRQFSNSRSEMNVSTLELGDSALYLCASSSRLAGALNSEQFFGPGTRLTVL.

The V gene is TRBV19, the J gene TRBJ2-1; D ambiguous. Germline CDR1 LNHDA, CDR2 SQIVND (reference sequence). The CDR3 has 15 residues. Trimming left V 7 bases short and J 0 bases short, with 13 bases between. CDR3 coding DNA: TGTGCCAGTACCCGTTCCCCCGGCTCCTACAATGAGCAGTTCTTC. Translation: CASTRSPGSYNEQFF.

The J gene is TRBJ2-2, the V gene TRBV9; 10 nucleotides agree with TRBD2. This CDR3 spans 16 amino acids. Germline assignment: CDR1 SGDLS and CDR2 YYNGEE. With V trimmed by 0 bases and J by 8 bases, 7 bases remained unmatched. The CDR3 nucleotides are TGTGCCAGCAGCGTAGGGCCCTTAGCGGGAGGAGGGGAGCTGTTTTTT. It translates to CASSVGPLAGGGELFF.

The J gene is TRBJ1-3, the V gene TRBV10-3; perhaps TRBD1 as D (5 bases). V was clipped by 5 bases and J by 0 bases, with 11 bases between them. Germline V lookup: CDR1 ENHRY, CDR2 SYGVKD. The CDR3 is 15 residues long. The CDR3 loop reads CAISSDIGSGNTIYF. The CDR3, as DNA: TGTGCCATCAGTTCGGACATAGGCTCTGGAAACACCATATATTTT.

This sequence joins TRBV24-1 and TRBJ2-3; D may be TRBD1 (6 bases). The CDR3 is 18 residues long. Germline values: CDR1 KGHDR, CDR2 SFDVKD. Trimming removed 4 bases from V and 0 bases from J, with 19 bases in between. CDR3 DNA sequence: TGTGCCACCAGTGAGACCGCCCGCAGGGGAACAAGCACAGATACGCAGTATTTT. Translating it yields CATSETARRGTSTDTQYF.

The gene calls are TRBV7-2 and TRBJ2-7; TRBD1 might be the D (5 bases). With 5 bases removed from V and 2 bases from J, the gap between germline ends came to 16 bases. Germline-derived CDR1 and CDR2 are SGHTA and FQGNSA. The CDR3 is 15 amino acids. The CDR3 here is CASSLHQGRTYEQYF. The CDR3 nucleotides are TGTGCCAGCAGCCTCCATCAGGGCCGGACCTACGAGCAGTACTTC.

The CDR3 coding sequence is TGTGCCACCGGGCCGGCGGGAGGGAACACCGGGGAGCTGTTTTTT. Protein sequence: CATGPAGGNTGELFF. The chain recombines TRBV24-1 with TRBJ2-2, with 8 bases that match TRBD2. CDR1 is KGHDR and CDR2 is SFDVKD in the germline V gene. The length of the CDR3 is 15 residues. Losses at the gene ends were 9 bases for V and 1 base for J; bases not matched to a gene: 6.

The chain carries TRBV5-4 and TRBJ2-1, with TRBD2 identical over 11 bases. J lost 4 bases, V lost 2 bases, and 2 bases had no gene match. This CDR3 comprises 15 residues. Germline CDR1 SGHNT, CDR2 YYREEE (reference sequence). The CDR3 loop is CASSFSSGRYNEQFF. In DNA form, the CDR3 reads TGTGCCAGCAGCTTTTCTAGCGGGAGGTACAATGAGCAGTTCTTC.

This chain joins TRBV15 and TRBJ1-1, with no clear D. Trimming took off 5 bases at V and 6 bases at J, with 16 bases between the two ends. Germline-derived CDR1 and CDR2 are LNHNV and YYDKDF (reference sequence). The CDR3 is 14 residues long. The CDR3 here is CATSARSSGAEAFF. The CDR3 coding sequence is TGTGCCACCAGCGCCCGAAGTAGTGGTGCTGAAGCTTTCTTT.

The chain links TRBV14 to TRBJ2-1; 9 bases match TRBD1. The CDR3 runs 15 residues. The trim removed 4 bases at V and 4 bases at J, leaving 5 bases unmatched. CDR1 SGHDN and CDR2 FVKESK come from the germline V gene. CDR3 DNA sequence: TGTGCCAGCAGCCTAACAGGGGGCAAATACAATGAGCAGTTCTTC. The encoded protein is CASSLTGGKYNEQFF. The whole variable domain, filled in from reference TRBV14 and TRBJ2-1, reads EAGVTQFPSHSVIEKGQTVTLRCDPISGHDNLYWYRRVMGKEIKFLLHFVKESKQDESGMPNNRFLAERTGGTYSTLKVQPAELEDSGVYFCASSLTGGKYNEQFFGPGTRLTVL.

There are a few counts of this clone. This sequence joins TRBV4-3 and TRBJ1-2; 10 bases are shared with TRBD1. The CDR3 covers 14 residues. Germline CDR1 is LGHNA and CDR2 is YSLEER. V was pared by 6 bases and J by 7 bases, with 8 bases of the junction left unmatched. Here the CDR3 reads CASSQTGGRGGYTF. The CDR3 coding sequence is TGCGCCAGCAGTCAGACAGGGGGCAGGGGTGGCTACACCTTC.

The chain employs TRBV13 and TRBJ2-4; possibly TRBD1 for D (5 bases). Trimming took off 5 bases at V and 4 bases at J, with 12 bases between the two ends. The CDR3 has 14 amino acids. Germline V CDR1 and CDR2: PRHDT, FYEKMQ (reference sequence). CDR3 DNA: TGTGCCAGCAGCCGGCAGGGCGGAAAAAACATTCAGTACTTC. Its translation: CASSRQGGKNIQYF.

J is TRBJ2-7 and V is TRBV15; TRBD2 is a possible D gene (6 bases). The CDR3 has 15 residues. V was shortened by 0 bases and J by 8 bases, with 17 bases between the two germline ends. Germline V CDR1 and CDR2: LNHNV, YYDKDF (reference sequence). The CDR3 spells CATSRDLGLTDQQYF. The CDR3 region has the DNA TGTGCCACCAGCAGAGATCTGGGACTTACCGATCAGCAGTACTTC.

The chain uses TRBV27 and TRBJ2-1; 10 bases map to TRBD1. Germline V CDR1 and CDR2: MNHEY, SMNVEV (reference sequence). This CDR3 spans 16 amino acids. Trimming took 5 bases from V and 4 from J; bases not matched to a gene: 8. CDR3 region: CASSPRRGQGYNEQFF. CDR3 nucleotides: TGTGCCAGCAGTCCCCGCAGGGGACAGGGGTACAATGAGCAGTTCTTC.

CDR3 nucleotides: TGTGCCAGCAGCTTAATCAGACTAGCGGGAGGTGCCGGGGAGCTGTTTTTT. This sequence encodes CASSLIRLAGGAGELFF. The V and J genes are TRBV5-4 and TRBJ2-2; 13 nucleotides line up with TRBD2. J was trimmed by 6 bases and V by 2 bases; bases with no gene match: 7. The V gene's germline CDR1 is SGHNT and CDR2 YYREEE (reference sequence). The CDR3 covers 17 residues.